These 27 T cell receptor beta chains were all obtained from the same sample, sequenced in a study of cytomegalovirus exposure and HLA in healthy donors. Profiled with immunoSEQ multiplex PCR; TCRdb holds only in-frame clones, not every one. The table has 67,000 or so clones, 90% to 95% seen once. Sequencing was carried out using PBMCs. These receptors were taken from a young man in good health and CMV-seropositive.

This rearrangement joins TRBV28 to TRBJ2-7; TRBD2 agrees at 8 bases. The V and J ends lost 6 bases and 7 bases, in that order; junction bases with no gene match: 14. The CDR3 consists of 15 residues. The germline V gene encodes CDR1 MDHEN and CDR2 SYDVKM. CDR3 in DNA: TGTGCCAGCAGGGGACCAGGGACTAGGGCTAGGGAGCAGTACTTC. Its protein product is CASRGPGTRAREQYF.

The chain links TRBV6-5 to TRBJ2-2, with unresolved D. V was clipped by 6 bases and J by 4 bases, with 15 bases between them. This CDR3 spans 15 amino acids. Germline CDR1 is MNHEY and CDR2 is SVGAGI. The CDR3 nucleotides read TGTGCCAGCAGCCGGCTAGGATCTGGCACCGGGGAGCTGTTTTTT. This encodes CASSRLGSGTGELFF.

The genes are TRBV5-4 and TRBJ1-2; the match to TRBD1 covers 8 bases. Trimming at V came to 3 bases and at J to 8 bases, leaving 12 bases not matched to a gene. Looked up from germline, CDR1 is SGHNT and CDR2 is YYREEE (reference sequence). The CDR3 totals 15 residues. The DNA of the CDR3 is TGTGCCAGCAGCTGGGACAGGTTGCGCGGCCTAGGCTACACCTTC. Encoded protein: CASSWDRLRGLGYTF. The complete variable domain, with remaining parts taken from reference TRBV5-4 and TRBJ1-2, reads ETGVTQSPTHLIKTRGQQVTLRCSSQSGHNTVSWYQQALGQGPQFIFQYYREEENGRGNFPPRFSGLQFPNYSSELNVNALELDDSALYLCASSWDRLRGLGYTFGSGTRLTVV.

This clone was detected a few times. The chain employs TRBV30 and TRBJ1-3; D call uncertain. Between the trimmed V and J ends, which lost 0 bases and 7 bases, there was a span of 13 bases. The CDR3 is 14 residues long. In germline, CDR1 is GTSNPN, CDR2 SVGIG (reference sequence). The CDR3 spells CAWSVLRNSNTIYF. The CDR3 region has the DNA TGTGCCTGGAGTGTACTTCGGAACAGCAACACCATATATTTT.

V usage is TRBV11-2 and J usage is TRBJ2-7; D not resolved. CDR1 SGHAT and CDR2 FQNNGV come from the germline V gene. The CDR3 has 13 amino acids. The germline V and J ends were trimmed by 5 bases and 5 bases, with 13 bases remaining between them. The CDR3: CASSPTILDEQYF. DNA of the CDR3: TGTGCCAGCAGCCCGACCATCCTAGACGAGCAGTACTTC.

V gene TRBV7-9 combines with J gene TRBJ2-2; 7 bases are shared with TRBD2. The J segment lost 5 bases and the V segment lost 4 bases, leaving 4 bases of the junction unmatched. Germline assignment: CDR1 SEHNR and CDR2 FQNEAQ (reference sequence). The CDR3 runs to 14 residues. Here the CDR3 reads CASSSTGGTGELFF. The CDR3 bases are TGTGCCAGCAGCTCGACGGGAGGAACCGGGGAGCTGTTTTTT.

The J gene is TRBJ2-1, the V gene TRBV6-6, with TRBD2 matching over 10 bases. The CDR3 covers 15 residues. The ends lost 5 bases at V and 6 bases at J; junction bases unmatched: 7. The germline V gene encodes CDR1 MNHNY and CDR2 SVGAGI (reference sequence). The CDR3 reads CASSLTRLAGNEQFF. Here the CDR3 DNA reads TGTGCCAGCAGTCTCACGCGACTAGCGGGCAATGAGCAGTTCTTC.

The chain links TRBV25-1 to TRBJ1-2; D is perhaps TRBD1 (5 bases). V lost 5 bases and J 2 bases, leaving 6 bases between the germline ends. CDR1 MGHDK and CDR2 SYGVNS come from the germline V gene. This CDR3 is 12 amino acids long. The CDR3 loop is CASSSGNYGYTF. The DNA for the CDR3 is TGTGCCAGCAGTTCAGGGAACTATGGCTACACCTTC.

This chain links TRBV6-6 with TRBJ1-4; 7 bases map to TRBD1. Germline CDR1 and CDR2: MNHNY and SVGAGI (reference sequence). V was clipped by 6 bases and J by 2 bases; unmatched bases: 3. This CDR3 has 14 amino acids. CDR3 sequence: CASRGQSTNEKLFF. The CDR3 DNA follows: TGTGCCAGCAGGGGACAGTCGACTAATGAAAAACTGTTTTTT.

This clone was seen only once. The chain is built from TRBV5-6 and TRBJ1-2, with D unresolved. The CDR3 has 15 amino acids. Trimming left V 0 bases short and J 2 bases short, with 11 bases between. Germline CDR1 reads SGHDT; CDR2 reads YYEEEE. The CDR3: CASSLVFRENYGYTF. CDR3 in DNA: TGTGCCAGCAGCTTGGTTTTTCGGGAAAACTATGGCTACACCTTC.

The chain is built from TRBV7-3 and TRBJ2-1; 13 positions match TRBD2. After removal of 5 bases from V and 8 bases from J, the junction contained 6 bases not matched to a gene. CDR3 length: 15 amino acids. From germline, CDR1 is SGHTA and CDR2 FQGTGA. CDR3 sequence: CASSPTSGGIDEQFF. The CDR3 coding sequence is TGTGCCAGCAGCCCGACTAGCGGGGGGATCGATGAGCAGTTCTTC.

The CDR3 loop is CASSFHRGQETQYF. DNA of the CDR3: TGTGCCAGCAGTTTCCACCGGGGACAAGAGACCCAGTACTTC. The genes are TRBV28 and TRBJ2-5, with a possible D match to TRBD2 (5 bases). Trimming shortened V by 3 bases and J by 2 bases, and 10 bases separated the two germline ends. Per the germline V gene, CDR1 is MDHEN and CDR2 is SYDVKM. The CDR3 consists of 14 residues.

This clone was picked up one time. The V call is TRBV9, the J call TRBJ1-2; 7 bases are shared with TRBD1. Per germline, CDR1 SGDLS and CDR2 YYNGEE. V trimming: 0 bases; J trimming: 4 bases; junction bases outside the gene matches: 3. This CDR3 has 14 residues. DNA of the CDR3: TGTGCCAGCAGCGTAGCGGAGGGGGCCTATGGCTACACCTTC. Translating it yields CASSVAEGAYGYTF.

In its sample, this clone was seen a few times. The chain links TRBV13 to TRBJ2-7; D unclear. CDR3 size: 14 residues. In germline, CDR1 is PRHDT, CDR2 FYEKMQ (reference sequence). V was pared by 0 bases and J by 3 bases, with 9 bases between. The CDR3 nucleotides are TGTGCCAGCAGCTTAGGGGCTAGTCACTACGAGCAGTACTTC. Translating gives CASSLGASHYEQYF.

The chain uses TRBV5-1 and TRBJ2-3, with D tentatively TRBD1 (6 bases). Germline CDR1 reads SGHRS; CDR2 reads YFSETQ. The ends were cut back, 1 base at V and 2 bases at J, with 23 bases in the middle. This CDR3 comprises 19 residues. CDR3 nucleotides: TGCGCCAGCAGCTTGCAGGGGACCCAGGAATACTACGTCACAGATACGCAGTATTTT. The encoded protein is CASSLQGTQEYYVTDTQYF.

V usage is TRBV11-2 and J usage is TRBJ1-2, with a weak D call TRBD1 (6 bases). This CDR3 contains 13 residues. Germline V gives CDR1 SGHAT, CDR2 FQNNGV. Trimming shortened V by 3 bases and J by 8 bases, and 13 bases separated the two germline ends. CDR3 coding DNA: TGTGCCAGCAGCTTGAGGGGGGGAGAAGGCTACACCTTC. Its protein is CASSLRGGEGYTF.

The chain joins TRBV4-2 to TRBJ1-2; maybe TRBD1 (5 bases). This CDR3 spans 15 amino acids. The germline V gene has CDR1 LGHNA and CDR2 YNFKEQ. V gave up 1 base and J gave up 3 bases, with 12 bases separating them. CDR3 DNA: TGTGCCAGCAGCCAAGCTAGGGGCGAGGACTATGGCTACACCTTC. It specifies CASSQARGEDYGYTF.

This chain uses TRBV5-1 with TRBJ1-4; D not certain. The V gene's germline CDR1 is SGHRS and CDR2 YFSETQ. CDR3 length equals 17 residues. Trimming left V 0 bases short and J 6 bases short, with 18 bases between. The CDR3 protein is CASSLAPRQAADEKLFF. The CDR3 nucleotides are TGCGCCAGCAGCTTGGCCCCAAGACAAGCGGCAGATGAAAAACTGTTTTTT. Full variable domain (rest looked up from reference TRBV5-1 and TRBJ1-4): KAGVTQTPRYLIKTRGQQVTLSCSPISGHRSVSWYQQTPGQGLQFLFEYFSETQRNKGNFPGRFSGRQFSNSRSEMNVSTLELGDSALYLCASSLAPRQAADEKLFFGSGTQLSVL.

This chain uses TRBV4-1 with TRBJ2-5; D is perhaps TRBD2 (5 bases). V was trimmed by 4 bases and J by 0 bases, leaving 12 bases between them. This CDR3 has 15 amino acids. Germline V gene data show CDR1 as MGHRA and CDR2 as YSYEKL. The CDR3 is CASSPLGGYQETQYF. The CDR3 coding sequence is TGCGCCAGCAGCCCACTAGGAGGTTACCAAGAGACCCAGTACTTC.

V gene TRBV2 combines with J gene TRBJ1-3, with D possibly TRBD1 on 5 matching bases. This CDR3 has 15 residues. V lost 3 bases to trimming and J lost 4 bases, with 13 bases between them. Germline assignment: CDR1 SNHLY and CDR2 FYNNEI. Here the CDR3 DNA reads TGTGCCAGCAGTGATGTTCAGGGAAAAGGAAACACCATATATTTT. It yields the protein CASSDVQGKGNTIYF. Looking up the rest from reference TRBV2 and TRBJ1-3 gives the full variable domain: EPEVTQTPSHQVTQMGQEVILRCVPISNHLYFYWYRQILGQKVEFLVSFYNNEISEKSEIFDDQFSVERPDGSNFTLKIRSTKLEDSAMYFCASSDVQGKGNTIYFGEGSWLTVV.

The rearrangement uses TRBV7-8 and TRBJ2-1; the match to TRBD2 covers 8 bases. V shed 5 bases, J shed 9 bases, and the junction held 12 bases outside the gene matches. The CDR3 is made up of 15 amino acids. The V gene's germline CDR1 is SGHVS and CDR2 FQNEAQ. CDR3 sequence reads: CASSHTTSVKGEQFF. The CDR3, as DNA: TGTGCCAGCAGCCACACGACTAGCGTGAAGGGTGAGCAGTTCTTC.

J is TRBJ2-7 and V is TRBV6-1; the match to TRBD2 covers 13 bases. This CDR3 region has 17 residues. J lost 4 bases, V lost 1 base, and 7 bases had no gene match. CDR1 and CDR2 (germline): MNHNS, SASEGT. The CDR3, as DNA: TGTGCCAGCAGTGAAGTCCTCGGACTAGCGGGAGCTTACGAGCAGTACTTC. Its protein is CASSEVLGLAGAYEQYF.

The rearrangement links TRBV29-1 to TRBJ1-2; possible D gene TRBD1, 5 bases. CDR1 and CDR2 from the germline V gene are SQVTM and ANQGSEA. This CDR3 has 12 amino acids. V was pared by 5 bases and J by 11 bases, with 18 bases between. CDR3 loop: CSVNRDGGGYTF. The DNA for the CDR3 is TGCAGCGTTAACCGGGACGGTGGGGGGTACACCTTC. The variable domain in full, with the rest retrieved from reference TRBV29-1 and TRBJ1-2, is SAVISQKPSRDICQRGTSLTIQCQVDSQVTMMFWYRQQPGQSLTLIATANQGSEATYESGFVIDKFPISRPNLTFSTLTVSNMSPEDSSIYLCSVNRDGGGYTFGSGTRLTVV.

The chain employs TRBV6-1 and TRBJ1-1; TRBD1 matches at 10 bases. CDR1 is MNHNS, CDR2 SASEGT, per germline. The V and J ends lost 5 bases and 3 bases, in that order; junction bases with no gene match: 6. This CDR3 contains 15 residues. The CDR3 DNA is TGTGCCAGCAGTATTCGACAGGGGGCGCACACTGAAGCTTTCTTT. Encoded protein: CASSIRQGAHTEAFF.

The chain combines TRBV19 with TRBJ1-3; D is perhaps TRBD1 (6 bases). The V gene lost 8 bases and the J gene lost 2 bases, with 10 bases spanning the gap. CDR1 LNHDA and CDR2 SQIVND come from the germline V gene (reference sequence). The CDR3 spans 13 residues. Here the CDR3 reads CASGRGAGNTIYF. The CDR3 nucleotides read TGTGCCAGTGGCAGGGGAGCTGGAAACACCATATATTTT.

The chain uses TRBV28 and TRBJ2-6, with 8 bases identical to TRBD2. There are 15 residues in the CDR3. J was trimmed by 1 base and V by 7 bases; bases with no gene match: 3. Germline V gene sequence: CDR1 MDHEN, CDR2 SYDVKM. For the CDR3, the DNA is TGTGCCAGCATCGGGGGGGGGTCTGGGGCCAACGTCCTGACTTTC. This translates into CASIGGGSGANVLTF.

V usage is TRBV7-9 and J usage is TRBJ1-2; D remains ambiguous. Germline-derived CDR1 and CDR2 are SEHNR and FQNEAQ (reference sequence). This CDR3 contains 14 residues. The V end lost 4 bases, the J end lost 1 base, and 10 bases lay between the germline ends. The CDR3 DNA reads TGTGCCAGCAGCTCGTCCGGGGTTAACTATGGCTACACCTTC. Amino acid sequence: CASSSSGVNYGYTF.